The table lists the clone carrying this TCR beta chain with a count of one. This CDR3 is built from 15 residues. V was pared by 6 bases and J by 0 bases, with 12 bases between. The germline V gene has CDR1 MNHEY and CDR2 SVGAGI. Sorted-subset replicate PCRs used roughly 180 ng DNA, 25,000 to 30,000 T cell genomes. Repertoires were generated with immunoSEQ multiplex PCR, while TCRdb's copy carries only in-frame clones and drops some. The sample lists around 980,000 clones; around 78% were seen once. The data stem from a study of shared clonotypes between healthy human individuals. V is TRBV6-5 and J is TRBJ1-3; no firm D call. What was sequenced was memory CD4+ T cells from PBMCs. Subset noted: CD45RA-negative fraction. The sequence was collected from a man younger than 35 in good health. Some clones in this sample may be carry-over from other donors' samples. Here the CDR3 DNA reads TGTGCCAGCAGCCGATCAGCCACCTCTGGAAACACCATATATTTT. Translating gives CASSRSATSGNTIYF.